This T cell receptor (beta chain) was captured by sequencing in a study of cytomegalovirus exposure and HLA in healthy donors. Study-wide results and limits: The sole available immune exposure information was CMV serostatus.

Of note for this clone: Its matching antigen is unknown.

This CDR3 has 14 residues. CDR1 and CDR2 from the germline V gene are SGHDT and YYEEEE. With 4 bases clipped from V and 6 bases from J, the junction kept 7 bases outside the gene matches. PCR employed 60 Vbeta and 13 Jbeta primers. In the source study's methods: It was a later analysis that counted 75 million to 90 million unique TCR beta chains, of which roughly 10 million were shared. Measured with immunoSEQ multiplex PCR; TCRdb has only the in-frame clones, and not every one. That table is the source of V, J and clone size, and D and trimming were worked out from the DNA. This table has about 170,000 clones, more than 60% appearing once.

Sequencing was carried out using PBMCs. The chain uses TRBV5-6 and TRBJ2-3; 8 positions match TRBD2. The TCR comes from a woman aged 45-59 years in good health and CMV-seropositive. This CDR3 is CASSPPSGGDTQYF. In DNA, the CDR3 is TGTGCCAGCAGCCCACCGTCGGGAGGGGATACGCAGTATTTT.